The 2 T cell receptor beta chains below were found in one sample sequenced in a study of blood T cell repertoires in COVID-19. Profiled with immunoSEQ multiplex PCR; TCRdb holds only in-frame clones, not every one. Altogether 200,000 to 250,000 clones are present, 70% to 85% being singletons, with the ten largest covering roughly 3.5%. Sequencing was performed on PBMCs or T cells enriched from blood (not recorded which). Every receptor here comes from a woman aged 60 to 75 who had recovered from COVID-19.

This chain uses TRBV3-1 (or the pseudogene TRBV3-2) with TRBJ2-2; D perhaps matches TRBD2 (6 bases). The germline V gene has CDR1 LGHDT and CDR2 YNNKEL (reference sequence). V lost 7 bases, J lost 1 base, and 19 bases lay in between. The CDR3 extends over 17 amino acids. The DNA for the CDR3 is TGTGCCAGCACCAACTTACGCGGGGCGGGGAACACCGGGGAGCTGTTTTTT. It translates to CASTNLRGAGNTGELFF.

This clone was picked up one time. V is TRBV20-1 and J is TRBJ2-7; D may be TRBD1 (6 bases). CDR1 DFQATT and CDR2 SNEGSKA come from the germline V gene (reference sequence). Trimming shortened V by 7 bases and J by 5 bases, and 12 bases separated the two germline ends. The CDR3 covers 11 residues. CDR3 region: CSVPQGNEQYF. The CDR3 DNA reads TGCAGTGTCCCACAGGGAAACGAGCAGTACTTC.